This T cell receptor beta chain was sequenced for a study of control samples from healthy donors and cancer patients. TCRdb's copy holds only in-frame clones and misses some; the assay was immunoSEQ multiplex PCR. Seen here are hundreds of thousands of clones, about four fifths observed once, and the top ten hold less than 15%. Germline trimming cut 5 bases from V and 3 bases from J; bases unmatched to any gene: 7. CDR1 is SGHDT and CDR2 is YYEEEE in the germline V gene. This CDR3 has 15 amino acids. The sample comprised PBMCs. The receptor was derived from a woman aged 55-70 years with lung cancer. This sequence joins TRBV5-6 and TRBJ1-1; 10 nucleotides agree with TRBD1. The CDR3 region is CASRRWDRGYTEAFF. Here the CDR3 DNA reads TGTGCCAGCAGACGATGGGACAGGGGATACACTGAAGCTTTCTTT.